This T cell receptor (beta chain) was captured by sequencing in a study of CD8+CD57+ T cells in acquired aplastic anemia. The wider study: Sorted CD4+ and CD8+ cells yielded DNA averaging around 3.2 ug.

In regard to this clonotype: At one end the junction does not follow the germline gene, possibly because of a read error.

CDR3 and TCR beta VDJ profiling relied on genomic DNA as the template. TCRdb passed the reads through MiXCR, listing each CDR3 protein once. There are some 410,000 distinct CDR3 sequences in the sample; 65% to 75% occur only once, and under 4.5% lies in the top ten. The CDR3 has 14 amino acids. Germline loops: CDR1 SGHTA, CDR2 FQGNSA. The chain is built from TRBV7-2 and TRBJ2-7; 7 bases line up with TRBD1. Source material: sorted CD4+, CD8+, or CD8+CD57+ T cells (not recorded which) from PBMCs. This TCR came from a human donor in good health, serving as a control. In nucleotides, the CDR3 is TGTGCCAGCAGCTTAACGTTAACAGGGGATTTCATAGCATTC. Its protein is CASSLTLTGDFIAF.